Listed here is a single TCR beta chain. Its antigen is undetermined. The data belong to a study of cytomegalovirus exposure and HLA in healthy donors. The CDR3 runs to 14 residues. Germline V gene sequence: CDR1 ENHRY, CDR2 SYGVKD. The V and J ends lost 5 bases and 4 bases, in that order; junction bases with no gene match: 7. PCR involved 60 Vbeta and 13 Jbeta primers. Here immunoSEQ multiplex PCR was the method, and the copy in TCRdb shows in-frame clones only, minus some. The sample carries about 160,000 clones, 82% recorded once. Study results and limitations: The authors judged a highly shared variant cluster likely a sequencing artifact. Later analysis demonstrated an association between a missense DCLRE1C variant and TCR beta V- and J-gene trimming. An ancestry cluster, one associated with Asian ancestry, reportedly showed fewer N-insertions than the approximately 670-donor mean in a later analysis.

The rearrangement uses TRBV10-3 and TRBJ1-2, with 7 bases that match TRBD1. Sequencing was performed on PBMCs. The origin of this receptor is a man in his fifties or sixties in good health and CMV-seropositive. The CDR3 DNA reads TGTGCCATCAGTCAAACAGGGGCGGTCTATGGCTACACCTTC. As protein: CAISQTGAVYGYTF.